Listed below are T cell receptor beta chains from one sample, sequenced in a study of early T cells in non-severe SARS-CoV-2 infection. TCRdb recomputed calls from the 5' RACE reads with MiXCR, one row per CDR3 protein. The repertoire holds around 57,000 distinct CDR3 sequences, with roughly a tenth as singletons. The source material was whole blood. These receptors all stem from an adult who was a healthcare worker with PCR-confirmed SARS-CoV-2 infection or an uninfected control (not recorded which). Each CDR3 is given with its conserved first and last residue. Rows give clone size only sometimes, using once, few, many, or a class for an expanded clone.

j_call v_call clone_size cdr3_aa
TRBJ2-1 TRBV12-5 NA CASANVAGGEQFF
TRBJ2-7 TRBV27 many CATSTGVGYEQYF
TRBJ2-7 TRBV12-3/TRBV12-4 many CASSPGQGVYEQYF
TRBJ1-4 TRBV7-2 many CASSPTGYEKLFF
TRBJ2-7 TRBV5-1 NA CASSLAQDMPYEQYF
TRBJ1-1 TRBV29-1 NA CSVGRATEAFF
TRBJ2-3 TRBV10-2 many CASSEVATSGTDTQYF
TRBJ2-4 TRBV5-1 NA CASSPRTGKNIQYF
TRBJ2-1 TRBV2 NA CASNRAGGGKDEQFF
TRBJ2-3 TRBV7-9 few CASSSSRADTQYF
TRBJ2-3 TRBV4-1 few CASSQVGGSTDTQYF
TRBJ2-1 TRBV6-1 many CASSLTSVGSSYNEQFF
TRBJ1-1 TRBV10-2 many CASSDWDFTEAFF
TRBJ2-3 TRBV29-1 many CSGGPGQGQYF
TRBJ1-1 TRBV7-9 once CASSLIGLGEAFF
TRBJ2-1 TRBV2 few CASSEAGQGVGEQFF
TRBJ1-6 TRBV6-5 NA CASSYKLGGRNSPLHF
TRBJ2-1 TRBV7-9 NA CASSLAQGLAEQFF
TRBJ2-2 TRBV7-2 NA CASSLGLGLANTGELFF
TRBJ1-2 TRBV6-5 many CASSYGFGPGGYTF
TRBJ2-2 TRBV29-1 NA CSALAPGELFF
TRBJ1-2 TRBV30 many CAWSGQGSERYGYTF
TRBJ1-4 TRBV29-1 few CSVALWEKLFF
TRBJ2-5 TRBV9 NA CASSVSVGETQYF
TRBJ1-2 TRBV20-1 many CSARDVNRVGRGYGYTF
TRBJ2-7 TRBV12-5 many CASAPSGRDYEQYF
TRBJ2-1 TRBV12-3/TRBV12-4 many CASSLNRAGLYNEQFF
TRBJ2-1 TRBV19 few CASSGGTLRFTYNEQFF
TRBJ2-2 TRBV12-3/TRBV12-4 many CASSLARAAGELFF
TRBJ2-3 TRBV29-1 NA CSAAKRGTDTQYF
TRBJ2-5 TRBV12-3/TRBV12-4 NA CASTPDRGPLETQYF
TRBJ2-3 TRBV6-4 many CASSEFVGGATDTQYF
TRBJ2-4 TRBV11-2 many CASSPQYRQDSVVGKNIQYF
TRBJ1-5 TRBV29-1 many CSVADSSRDQPQHF
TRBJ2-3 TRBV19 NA CASRNTDTQYF
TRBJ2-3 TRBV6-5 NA CASSRDTVDTQYF
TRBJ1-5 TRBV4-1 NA CASSQVFLGNQPQHF
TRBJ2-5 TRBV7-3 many CASSPEGEETQYF
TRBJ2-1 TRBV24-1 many CATSRQGVSEQFF
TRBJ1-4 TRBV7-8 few CASSLEIFRGTNEKLFF
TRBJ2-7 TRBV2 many CASTSGLLASYEQYF
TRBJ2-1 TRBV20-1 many CSARDGRSPHNEQFF
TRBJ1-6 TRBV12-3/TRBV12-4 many CASRPTGNNSPLHF